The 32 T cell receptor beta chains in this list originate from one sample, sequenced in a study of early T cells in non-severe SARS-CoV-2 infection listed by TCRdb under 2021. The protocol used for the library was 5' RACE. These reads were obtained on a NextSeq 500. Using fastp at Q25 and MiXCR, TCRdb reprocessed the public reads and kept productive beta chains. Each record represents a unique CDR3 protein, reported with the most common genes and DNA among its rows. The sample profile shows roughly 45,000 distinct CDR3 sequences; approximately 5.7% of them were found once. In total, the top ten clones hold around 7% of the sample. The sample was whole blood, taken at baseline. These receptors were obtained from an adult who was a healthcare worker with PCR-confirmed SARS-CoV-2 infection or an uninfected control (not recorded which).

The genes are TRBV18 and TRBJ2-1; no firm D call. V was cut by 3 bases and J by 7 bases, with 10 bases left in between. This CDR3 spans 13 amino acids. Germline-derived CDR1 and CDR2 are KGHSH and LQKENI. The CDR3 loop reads CASSPRVGNEQFF. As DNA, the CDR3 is TGTGCCAGCTCACCGCGTGTTGGAAATGAGCAGTTCTTC.

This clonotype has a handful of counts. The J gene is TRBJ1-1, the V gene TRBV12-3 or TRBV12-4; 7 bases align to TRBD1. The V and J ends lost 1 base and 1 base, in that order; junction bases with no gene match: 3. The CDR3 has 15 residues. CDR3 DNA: TGTGCCAGCAGTTTAGTTAGGGACAGGAACACTGAAGCTTTCTTT. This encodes CASSLVRDRNTEAFF.

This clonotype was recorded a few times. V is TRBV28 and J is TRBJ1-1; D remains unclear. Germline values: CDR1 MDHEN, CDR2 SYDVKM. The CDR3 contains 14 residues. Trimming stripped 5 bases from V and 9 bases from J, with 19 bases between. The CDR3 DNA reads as TGTGCCAGCAGTCCAATAATTCAGTCGCCCAAAGCTTTCTTT. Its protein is CASSPIIQSPKAFF. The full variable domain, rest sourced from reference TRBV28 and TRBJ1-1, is DVKVTQSSRYLVKRTGEKVFLECVQDMDHENMFWYRQDPGLGLRLIYFSYDVKMKEKGDIPEGYSVSREKKERFSLILESASTNQTSMYLCASSPIIQSPKAFFGQGTRLTVV.

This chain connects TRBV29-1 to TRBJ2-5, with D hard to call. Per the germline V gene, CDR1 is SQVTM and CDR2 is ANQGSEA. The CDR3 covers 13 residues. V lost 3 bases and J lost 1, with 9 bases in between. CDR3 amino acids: CSVDNSRQETQYF. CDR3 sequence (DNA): TGCAGCGTTGATAACAGTCGCCAAGAGACCCAGTACTTC.

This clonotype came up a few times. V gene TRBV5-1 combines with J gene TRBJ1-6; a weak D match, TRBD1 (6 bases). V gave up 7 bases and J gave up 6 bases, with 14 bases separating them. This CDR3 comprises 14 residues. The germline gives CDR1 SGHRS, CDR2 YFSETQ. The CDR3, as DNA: TGCGCCAGCGCTTCCGGGACAACTAATTCACCCCTCCACTTT. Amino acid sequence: CASASGTTNSPLHF.

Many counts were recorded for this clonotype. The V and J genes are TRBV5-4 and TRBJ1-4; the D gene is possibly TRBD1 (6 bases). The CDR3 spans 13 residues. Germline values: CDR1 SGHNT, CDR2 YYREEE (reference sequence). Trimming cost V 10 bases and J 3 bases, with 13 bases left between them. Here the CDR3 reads CASGGTPNEKLFF. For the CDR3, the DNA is TGTGCCTCCGGGGGCACGCCTAATGAAAAACTGTTTTTT.

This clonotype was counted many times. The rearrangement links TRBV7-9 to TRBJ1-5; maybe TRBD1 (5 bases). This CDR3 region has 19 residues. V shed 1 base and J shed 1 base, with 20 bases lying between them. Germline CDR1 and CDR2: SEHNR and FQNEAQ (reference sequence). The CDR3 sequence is CASSLVGTLGVQSNQPQHF. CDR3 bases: TGTGCCAGCAGCTTAGTAGGGACTTTAGGGGTACAAAGCAATCAGCCCCAGCATTTT. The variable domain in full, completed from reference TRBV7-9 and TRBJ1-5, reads DTGVSQNPRHKITKRGQNVTFRCDPISEHNRLYWYRQTLGQGPEFLTYFQNEAQLEKSRLLSDRFSAERPKGSFSTLEIQRTEQGDSAMYLCASSLVGTLGVQSNQPQHFGDGTRLSIL.

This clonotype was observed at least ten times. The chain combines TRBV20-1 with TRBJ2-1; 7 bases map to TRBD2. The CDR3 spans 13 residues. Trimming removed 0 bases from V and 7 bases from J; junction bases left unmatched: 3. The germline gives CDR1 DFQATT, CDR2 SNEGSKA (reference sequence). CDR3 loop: CSAREGGVNEQFF. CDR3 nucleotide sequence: TGCAGTGCTAGAGAGGGGGGGGTAAATGAGCAGTTCTTC.

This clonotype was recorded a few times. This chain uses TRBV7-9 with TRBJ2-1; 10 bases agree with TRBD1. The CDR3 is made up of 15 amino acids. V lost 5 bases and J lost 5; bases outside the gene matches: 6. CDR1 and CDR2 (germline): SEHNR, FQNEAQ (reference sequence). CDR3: CASSTGTGVDNEQFF. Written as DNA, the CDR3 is TGTGCCAGCAGCACGGGGACAGGGGTTGACAATGAGCAGTTCTTC. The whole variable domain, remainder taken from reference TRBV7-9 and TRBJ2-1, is DTGVSQNPRHKITKRGQNVTFRCDPISEHNRLYWYRQTLGQGPEFLTYFQNEAQLEKSRLLSDRFSAERPKGSFSTLEIQRTEQGDSAMYLCASSTGTGVDNEQFFGPGTRLTVL.

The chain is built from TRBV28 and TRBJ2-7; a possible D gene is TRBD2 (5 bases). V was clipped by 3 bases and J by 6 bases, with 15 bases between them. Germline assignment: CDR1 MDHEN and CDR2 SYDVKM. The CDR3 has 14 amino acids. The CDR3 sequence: CASSFISLGSEQYF. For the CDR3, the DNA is TGTGCCAGCAGTTTCATTTCCCTAGGGAGCGAGCAGTACTTC.

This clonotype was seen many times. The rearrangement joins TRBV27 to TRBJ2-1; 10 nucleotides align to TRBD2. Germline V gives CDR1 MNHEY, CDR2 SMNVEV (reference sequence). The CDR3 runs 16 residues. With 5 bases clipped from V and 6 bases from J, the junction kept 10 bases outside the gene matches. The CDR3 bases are TGTGCCAGCAGTCCCTTAGCGGGAGGTGGGGGCAATGAGCAGTTCTTC. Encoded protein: CASSPLAGGGGNEQFF.

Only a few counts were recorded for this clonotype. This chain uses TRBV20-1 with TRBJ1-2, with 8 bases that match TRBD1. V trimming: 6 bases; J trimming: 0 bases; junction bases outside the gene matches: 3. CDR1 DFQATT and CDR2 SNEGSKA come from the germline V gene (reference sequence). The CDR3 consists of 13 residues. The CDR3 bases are TGCAGTGCCCGGGACAGGCCTAACTATGGCTACACCTTC. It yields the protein CSARDRPNYGYTF.

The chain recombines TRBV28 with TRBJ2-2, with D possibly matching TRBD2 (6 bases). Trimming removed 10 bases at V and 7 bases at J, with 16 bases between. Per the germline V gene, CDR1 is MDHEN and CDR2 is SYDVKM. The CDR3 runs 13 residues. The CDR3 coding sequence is TGTGCCAACTCTAGGAGGGGTGGCGGGGAGCTGTTTTTT. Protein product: CANSRRGGGELFF.

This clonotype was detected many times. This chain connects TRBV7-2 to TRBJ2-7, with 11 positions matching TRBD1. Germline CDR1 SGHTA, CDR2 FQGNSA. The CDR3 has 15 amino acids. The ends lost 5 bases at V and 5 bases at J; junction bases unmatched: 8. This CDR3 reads CASSARTGGRDEQYF. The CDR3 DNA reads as TGTGCCAGCAGCGCCCGGACAGGGGGCAGAGACGAGCAGTACTTC.

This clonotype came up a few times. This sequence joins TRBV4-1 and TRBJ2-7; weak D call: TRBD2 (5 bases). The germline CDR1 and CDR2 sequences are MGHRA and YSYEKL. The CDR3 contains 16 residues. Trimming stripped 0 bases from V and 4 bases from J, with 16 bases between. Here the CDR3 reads CASSQEAAHSTYEQYF. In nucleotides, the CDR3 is TGCGCCAGCAGCCAAGAAGCGGCCCACTCCACTTACGAGCAGTACTTC.

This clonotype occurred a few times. CDR3 sequence (DNA): TGCGCCAGCAGCATACCTAGGACTAGCGGGACTTACAATGAGCAGTTCTTC. Its protein is CASSIPRTSGTYNEQFF. The V gene is TRBV5-1, the J gene TRBJ2-1; 12 nucleotides match TRBD2. Germline V gene sequence: CDR1 SGHRS, CDR2 YFSETQ. The CDR3 is 17 amino acids. V was pared by 4 bases and J by 4 bases, with 9 bases of the junction left unmatched.

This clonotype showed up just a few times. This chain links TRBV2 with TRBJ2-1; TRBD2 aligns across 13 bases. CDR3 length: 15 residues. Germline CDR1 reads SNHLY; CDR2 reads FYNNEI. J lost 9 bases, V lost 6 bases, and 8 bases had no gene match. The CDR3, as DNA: TGTGCCAGCAGAGGACTAGCGGGAGTAGGGGGTGAGCAGTTCTTC. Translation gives CASRGLAGVGGEQFF.

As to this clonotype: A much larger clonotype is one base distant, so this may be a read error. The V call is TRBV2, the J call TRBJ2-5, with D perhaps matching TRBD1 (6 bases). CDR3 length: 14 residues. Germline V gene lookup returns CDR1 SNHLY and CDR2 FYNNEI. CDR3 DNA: TGTGCCAGGAGTGAAGGGGGTCCCCAAGAGACCCAGTACTTC. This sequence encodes CARSEGGPQETQYF.

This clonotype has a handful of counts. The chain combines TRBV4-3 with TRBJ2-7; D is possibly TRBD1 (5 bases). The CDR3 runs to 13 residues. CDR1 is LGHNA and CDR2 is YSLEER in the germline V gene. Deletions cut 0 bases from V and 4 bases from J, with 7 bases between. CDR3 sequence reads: CASSQERGYEQYF. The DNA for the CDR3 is TGCGCCAGCAGCCAAGAAAGGGGTTACGAGCAGTACTTC.

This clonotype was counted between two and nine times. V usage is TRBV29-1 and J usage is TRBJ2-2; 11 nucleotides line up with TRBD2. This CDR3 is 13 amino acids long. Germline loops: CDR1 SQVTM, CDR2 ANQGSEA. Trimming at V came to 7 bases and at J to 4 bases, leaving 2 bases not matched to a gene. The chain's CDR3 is CSAGTSGTGELFF. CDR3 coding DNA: TGCAGCGCTGGGACTAGCGGCACCGGGGAGCTGTTTTTT.

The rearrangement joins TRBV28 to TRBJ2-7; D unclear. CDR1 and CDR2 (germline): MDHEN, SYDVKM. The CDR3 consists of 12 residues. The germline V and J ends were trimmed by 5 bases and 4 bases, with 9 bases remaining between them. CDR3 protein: CASSLLSYEQYF. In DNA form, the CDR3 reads TGTGCCAGCAGTCTTCTATCGTACGAGCAGTACTTC.

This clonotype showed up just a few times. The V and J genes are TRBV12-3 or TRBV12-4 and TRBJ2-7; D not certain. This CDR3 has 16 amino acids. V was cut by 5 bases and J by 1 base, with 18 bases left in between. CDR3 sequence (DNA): TGTGCCAGCAGTCCCCGTGAGACACCGAGTTCCTACGAGCAGTACTTC. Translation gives CASSPRETPSSYEQYF.

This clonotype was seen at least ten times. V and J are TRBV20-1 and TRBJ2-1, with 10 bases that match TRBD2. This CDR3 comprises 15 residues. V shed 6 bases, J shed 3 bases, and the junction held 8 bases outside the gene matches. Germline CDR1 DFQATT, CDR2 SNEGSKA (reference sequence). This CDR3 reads CSAELLAGSYNEQFF. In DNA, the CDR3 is TGCAGTGCCGAACTACTAGCGGGAAGCTACAATGAGCAGTTCTTC.

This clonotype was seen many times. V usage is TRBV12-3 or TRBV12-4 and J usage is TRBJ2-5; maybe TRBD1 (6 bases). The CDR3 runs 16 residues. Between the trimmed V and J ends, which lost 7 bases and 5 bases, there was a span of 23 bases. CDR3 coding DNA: TGTGCCAGCACCCCCGAAGGCACAGGGCCTAGGGAGACCCAGTACTTC. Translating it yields CASTPEGTGPRETQYF.

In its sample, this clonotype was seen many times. The DNA for the CDR3 is TGTGCCAGCAGCGCGGGAGGGAATCAGCCCCAGCATTTT. Translation gives CASSAGGNQPQHF. V gene TRBV6-1 combines with J gene TRBJ1-5, with D unresolved. From germline, CDR1 is MNHNS and CDR2 SASEGT. CDR3 length: 13 amino acids. Deletions cut 6 bases from V and 4 bases from J, with 10 bases between.

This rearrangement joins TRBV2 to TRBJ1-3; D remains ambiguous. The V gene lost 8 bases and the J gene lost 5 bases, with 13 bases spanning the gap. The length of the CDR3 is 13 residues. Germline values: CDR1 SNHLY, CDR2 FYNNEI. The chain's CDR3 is CASGWTTRNTIYF. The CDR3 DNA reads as TGTGCCAGCGGGTGGACGACACGAAACACCATATATTTT.

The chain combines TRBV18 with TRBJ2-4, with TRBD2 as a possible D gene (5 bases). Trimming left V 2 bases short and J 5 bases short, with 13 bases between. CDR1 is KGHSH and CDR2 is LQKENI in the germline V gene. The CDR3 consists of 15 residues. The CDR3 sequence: CASSPGGQAQNIQYF. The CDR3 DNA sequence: TGTGCCAGCTCACCAGGCGGGCAGGCGCAAAACATTCAGTACTTC.

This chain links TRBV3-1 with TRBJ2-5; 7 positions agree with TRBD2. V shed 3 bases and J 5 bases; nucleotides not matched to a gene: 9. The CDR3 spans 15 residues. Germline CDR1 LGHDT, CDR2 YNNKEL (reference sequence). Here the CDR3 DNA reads TGTGCCAGCAGCCAGATCGGGGGGACGGGCGAGACCCAGTACTTC. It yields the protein CASSQIGGTGETQYF.

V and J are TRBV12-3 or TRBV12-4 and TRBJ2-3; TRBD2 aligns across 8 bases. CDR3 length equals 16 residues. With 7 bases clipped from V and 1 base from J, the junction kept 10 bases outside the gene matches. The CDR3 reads CASTPGGAGGTDTQYF. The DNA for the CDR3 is TGTGCCAGCACCCCCGGGGGGGCGGGTGGCACAGATACGCAGTATTTT.

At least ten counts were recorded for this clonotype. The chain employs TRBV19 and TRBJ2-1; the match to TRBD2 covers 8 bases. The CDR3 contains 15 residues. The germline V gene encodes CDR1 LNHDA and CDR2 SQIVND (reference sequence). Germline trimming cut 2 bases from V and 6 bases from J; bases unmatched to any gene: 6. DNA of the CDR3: TGTGCCAGTAGTATACGAGCGGGAGATATCAATGAGCAGTTCTTC. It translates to CASSIRAGDINEQFF.

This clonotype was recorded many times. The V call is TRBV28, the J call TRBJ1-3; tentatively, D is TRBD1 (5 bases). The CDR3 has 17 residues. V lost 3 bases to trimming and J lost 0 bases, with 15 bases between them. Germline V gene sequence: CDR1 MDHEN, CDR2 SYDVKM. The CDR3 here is CASSLGDLDLSGNTIYF. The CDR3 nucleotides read TGTGCCAGCAGTTTGGGGGACCTAGACCTCTCTGGAAACACCATATATTTT. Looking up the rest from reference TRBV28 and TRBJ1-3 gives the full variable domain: DVKVTQSSRYLVKRTGEKVFLECVQDMDHENMFWYRQDPGLGLRLIYFSYDVKMKEKGDIPEGYSVSREKKERFSLILESASTNQTSMYLCASSLGDLDLSGNTIYFGEGSWLTVV.

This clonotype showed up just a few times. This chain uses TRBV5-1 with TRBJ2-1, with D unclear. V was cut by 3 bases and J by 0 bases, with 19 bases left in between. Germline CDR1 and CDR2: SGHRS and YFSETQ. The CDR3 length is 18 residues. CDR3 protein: CASSSIPSSHSSYNEQFF. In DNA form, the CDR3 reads TGCGCCAGCAGCTCGATACCCAGCTCTCATAGCTCCTACAATGAGCAGTTCTTC.